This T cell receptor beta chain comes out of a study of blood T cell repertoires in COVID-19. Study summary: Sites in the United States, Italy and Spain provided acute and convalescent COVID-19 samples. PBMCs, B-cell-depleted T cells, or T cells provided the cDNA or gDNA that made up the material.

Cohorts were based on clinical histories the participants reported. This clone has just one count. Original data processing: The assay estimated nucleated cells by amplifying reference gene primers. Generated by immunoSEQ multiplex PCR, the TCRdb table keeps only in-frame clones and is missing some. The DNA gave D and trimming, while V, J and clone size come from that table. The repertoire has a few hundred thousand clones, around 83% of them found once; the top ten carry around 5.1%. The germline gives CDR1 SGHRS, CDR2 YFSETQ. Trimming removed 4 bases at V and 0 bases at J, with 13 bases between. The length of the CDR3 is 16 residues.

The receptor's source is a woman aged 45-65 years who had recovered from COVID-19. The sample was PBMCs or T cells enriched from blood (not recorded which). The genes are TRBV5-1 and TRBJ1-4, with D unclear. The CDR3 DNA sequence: TGCGCCAGCAGCCCGGGAGCCACCTCAACTAATGAAAAACTGTTTTTT. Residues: CASSPGATSTNEKLFF.